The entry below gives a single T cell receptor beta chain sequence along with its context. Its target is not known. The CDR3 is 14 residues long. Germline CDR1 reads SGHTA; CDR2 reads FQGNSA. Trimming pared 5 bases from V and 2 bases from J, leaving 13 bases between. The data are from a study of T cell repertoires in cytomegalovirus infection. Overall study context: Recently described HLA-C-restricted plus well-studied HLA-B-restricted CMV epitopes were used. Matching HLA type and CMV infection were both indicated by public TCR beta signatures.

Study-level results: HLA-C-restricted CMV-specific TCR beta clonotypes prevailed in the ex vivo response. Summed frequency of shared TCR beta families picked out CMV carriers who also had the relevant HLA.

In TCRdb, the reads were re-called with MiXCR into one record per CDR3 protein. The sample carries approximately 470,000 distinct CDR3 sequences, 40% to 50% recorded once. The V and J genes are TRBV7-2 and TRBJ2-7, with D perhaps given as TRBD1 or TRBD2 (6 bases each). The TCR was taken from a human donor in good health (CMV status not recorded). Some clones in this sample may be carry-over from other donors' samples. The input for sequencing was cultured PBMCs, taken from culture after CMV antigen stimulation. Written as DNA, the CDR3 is TGTGCCAGCAGCCCGGGGGCGTCTGCCTACGAGCAGTACTTC. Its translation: CASSPGASAYEQYF. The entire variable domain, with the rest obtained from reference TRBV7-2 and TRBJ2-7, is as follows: GAGVSQSPSNKVTEKGKDVELRCDPISGHTALYWYRQSLGQGLEFLIYFQGNSAPDKSGLPSDRFSAERTGGSVSTLTIQRTQQEDSAVYLCASSPGASAYEQYFGPGTRLTVT.